The clone carrying this T cell receptor (beta chain) was seen ten or more times. CDR3 length: 18 amino acids. The germline gives CDR1 MNHEY, CDR2 SVGEGT. After removal of 4 bases from V and 2 bases from J, the junction contained 11 bases not matched to a gene. This sample is drawn from a study of identical twins. TCRdb called the 5' RACE reads again in MiXCR, with one record for every CDR3 protein. The data contain 200,000 to 300,000 distinct CDR3 sequences, about 12% of them singletons. These same records also appear under a second study, on yellow fever vaccine responses in identical twins. From that study: The T cell response to vaccination in identical twins was reportedly partly convergent and partly personalized.

This chain links TRBV6-2 or TRBV6-3 with TRBJ2-5, with 12 bases fitting TRBD2. This clonotype was sampled from a woman younger than 35 in good health. The sequenced sample was memory (CD45RO+) T cells sorted from blood. The CDR3 DNA is TGTGCCAGCAGTTCCTACCAACGACTAGCGGGAGTTCAAGAGACCCAGTACTTC. Translated, it gives CASSSYQRLAGVQETQYF.